This T cell receptor (beta chain) was captured by sequencing in a study of blood T cells in healthy people across ages. The study, taken as a whole, reports: It was held that diversity estimates obtained from one million T cells represented underestimates.

The CDR3 has 12 residues. Trimming stripped 2 bases from V and 2 bases from J, with 7 bases between. Per germline, CDR1 SQVTM and CDR2 ANQGSEA. PCR was performed a second time for about 7 to 12 cycles using a sample-barcoded 5' primer and a J-beta primer mix. Every single cDNA molecule received a tag from a template-switch adaptor with 12 random nucleotides. TCRdb independently ran MiXCR on the 5' RACE reads; one entry per CDR3 protein. The sample includes fewer than 1 million distinct CDR3 sequences, approximately 48% of them seen just once. The study drew donors from healthy Caucasian individuals in Russia aged roughly 6 to 95. In this sample, this clonotype turned up a few times. Its target is not known.

Sequenced input: blood. This rearrangement joins TRBV29-1 to TRBJ2-7; D is unclear. The sequence was collected from a man aged 60-69 years in good health. The CDR3 DNA sequence: TGCAGCGTTGAACTGACACCCTACGAGCAGTACTTC. Protein: CSVELTPYEQYF.